This T cell receptor (beta chain) comes out of a study of T-cell reconstitution after alpha-beta-depleted transplantation in children. The CDR3 contains 16 residues. V gave up 5 bases and J gave up 3 bases; unmatched junction bases: 9. Germline CDR1 is SEHNR and CDR2 is FQNEAQ (reference sequence). This clonotype was counted between two and nine times. The target antigen is unknown. Unique molecular identifiers were used to barcode this TCRbeta library. Via MiXCR, TCRdb re-called the PCR reads, giving one row per CDR3 protein. This sample yields about 200,000 distinct CDR3 sequences, of which approximately 7% are seen a single time; just over 5.5% belongs to the top ten. General study findings and limits: Some patients showed high day-60 TCRbeta diversity, which derived from surviving recipient T cells and thymic progenitors.

V and J are TRBV7-9 and TRBJ2-1; 8 bases align to TRBD2. The sequence was collected from a boy between 2 and 10 years old with acute lymphoblastic leukemia, due to receive a stem cell transplant. The sequencing here drew on PBMCs, taken before TCRalphabeta/CD19-depleted stem cell transplant. The CDR3 bases are TGTGCCAGCAGCCCCCCCCTAAGCGGGAGCTACAATGAGCAGTTCTTC. The encoded protein is CASSPPLSGSYNEQFF.